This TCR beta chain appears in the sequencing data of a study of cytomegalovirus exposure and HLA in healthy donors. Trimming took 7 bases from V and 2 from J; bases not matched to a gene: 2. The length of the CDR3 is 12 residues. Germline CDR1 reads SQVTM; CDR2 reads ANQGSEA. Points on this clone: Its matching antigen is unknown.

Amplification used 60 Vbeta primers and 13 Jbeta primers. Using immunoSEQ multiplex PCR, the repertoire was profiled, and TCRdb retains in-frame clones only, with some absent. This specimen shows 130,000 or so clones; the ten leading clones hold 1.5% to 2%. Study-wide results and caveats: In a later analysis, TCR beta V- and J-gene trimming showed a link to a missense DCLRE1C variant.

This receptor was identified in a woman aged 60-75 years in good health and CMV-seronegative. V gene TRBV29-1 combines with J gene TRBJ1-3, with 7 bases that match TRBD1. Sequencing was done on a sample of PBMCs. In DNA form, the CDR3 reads TGCAGCGGTGGGACAGCTGGAAACACCATATATTTT. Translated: CSGGTAGNTIYF.